These T cell receptor beta chains were read from a single sample in a study of cytomegalovirus exposure and HLA in healthy donors. Produced via immunoSEQ multiplex PCR; TCRdb's table is partial and in-frame only. This table has approximately 160,000 clones, 65% to 85% appearing once. The sequencing input was PBMCs. The receptors come from a man aged 45 to 65 in good health and CMV-seropositive. CDR3s include the opening cysteine and the closing phenylalanine or tryptophan. Fields, in order: D gene, J gene, clone size, V gene, CDR3 DNA, CDR3 protein. The D gene is left open where the match is weak. Rows give clone size only sometimes, using once, few, many, or a class for an expanded clone.

>TRBD1|TRBJ2-6|-|TRBV30
TGTGCCTGTCTAACAGGGGCTGGGGCCAACGTCCTGACTTTC
CACLTGAGANVLTF
>TRBD2|TRBJ2-5|-|TRBV2
TGTGCCAGCAGTGCTTTCACGGGAGGCCCAGAGACCCAGTACTTC
CASSAFTGGPETQYF
>TRBD2|TRBJ2-2|few|TRBV28
TGTGCCAGCAGTCTCACTCCGGGACTAGCGGGAGCGTACACCGGGGAGCTGTTTTTT
CASSLTPGLAGAYTGELFF
>-|TRBJ2-3|-|TRBV7-3
TGTGCCAGCAGCGTCGGGGGGCGGGGAGATACGCAGTATTTT
CASSVGGRGDTQYF
>TRBD1|TRBJ1-4|-|TRBV11-2
TGTGCCAGCAGCTTATTCCCCGCCCCGGGACAGAATGAAAAACTGTTTTTT
CASSLFPAPGQNEKLFF
>TRBD1|TRBJ2-1|once|TRBV10-3
TGTGCCATCAGTGACCCCGGGACAGGGGGCAGGGAGCAGTTCTTC
CAISDPGTGGREQFF
>-|TRBJ2-1|-|TRBV6-5
TGTGCCAGCAGTCTGGGATATAGGGGAGAGCAGTTCTTC
CASSLGYRGEQFF
>-|TRBJ1-1|-|TRBV9
TGTGCCAGCAGCGGGGCCCCTTTGAACACTGAAGCTTTCTTT
CASSGAPLNTEAFF
>-|TRBJ1-2|-|TRBV7-9
TGTGCCAGCAGGCCGGGGGCTAACTATGGCTACACCTTC
CASRPGANYGYTF
>-|TRBJ1-6|-|TRBV6-1
TGTGCCAGCAGTGAAGTAAGGTGGCAGGGGAATTCACCCCTCCACTTT
CASSEVRWQGNSPLHF
>-|TRBJ2-7|-|TRBV19
TGTGCCAGTAGTATTCGGTATAAGTATCAGGGATACGAGCAGTACTTC
CASSIRYKYQGYEQYF
>-|TRBJ2-7|-|TRBV7-9
TGTGCCAGCAGCCCGACCGGGGGAATCTCCTACGAGCAGTACTTC
CASSPTGGISYEQYF
>TRBD1|TRBJ2-4|once|TRBV18
TGTGCCAGCTCACCACCTACGGGACAGGGCGGGGTCAAAAACATTCAGTACTTC
CASSPPTGQGGVKNIQYF
>TRBD1|TRBJ2-7|-|TRBV5-1
TGCGCCAGCAGCTTGGGAGGGGGACAGGGGTTTGCTGTGGGGTACTTC
CASSLGGGQGFAVGYF
>-|TRBJ2-7|-|TRBV29-1
TGCAGCGTGGGAGCAGAGTCCTACGAGCAGTACTTC
CSVGAESYEQYF
>-|TRBJ2-5|few|TRBV7-9
TGTGCCAGCAGCCCCATGGGGGGAGACGAAGAGACCCAGTACTTC
CASSPMGGDEETQYF
>-|TRBJ2-5|-|TRBV5-1
TGCGCCAGCAGCCCCGGGATGCAAGAGACCCAGTACTTC
CASSPGMQETQYF
>-|TRBJ1-6|-|TRBV14
TGTGCCAGCAGCCAAAGAGATGGACAGCTCCATTCACCCCTCCACTTT
CASSQRDGQLHSPLHF
>-|TRBJ2-5|-|TRBV20-1
TGCAGTGCTAGGGTAGGAGCGGTGCAGTACTTC
CSARVGAVQYF
>TRBD1|TRBJ1-5|-|TRBV7-2
TGTGCCAGCAGCTCTACAGGGGGCCAGCCCCAGCATTTT
CASSSTGGQPQHF
>TRBD1|TRBJ1-2|-|TRBV6-6
TGTGCCAGCAGTTACTCGTTGGGACAGTCTTATGGCTACACCTTC
CASSYSLGQSYGYTF
>-|TRBJ2-1|few|TRBV19
TGTGCCAGCAGAAGTGGGGCTCCCTACAATGAGCAGTTCTTC
CASRSGAPYNEQFF
>-|TRBJ2-5|few|TRBV11-2
TGTGCCAGCAGCCCCAGGGCGCCCGGGGAGACCCAGTACTTC
CASSPRAPGETQYF
>-|TRBJ2-5|-|TRBV5-4
TGTGCCAGCAGCCGGCAGGCAGGGGTAGAGACCCAGTACTTC
CASSRQAGVETQYF
>-|TRBJ2-3|-|TRBV7-9
TGTGCCAGCAGCTCCCAGACAGATACGCAGTATTTT
CASSSQTDTQYF
>-|TRBJ2-7|-|TRBV7-3
TGTGCCAGCAGCTCCCTACCAGGGGACGAGCAGTACTTC
CASSSLPGDEQYF
>-|TRBJ2-5|once|TRBV10-3
TGTGCCATCAGACAGGGGACTCAAGAGACCCAGTACTTC
CAIRQGTQETQYF
>TRBD1|TRBJ1-1|-|TRBV7-9
TGTGCCAGCAGCCCCAGGGGGCGGAATGAAGCTTTCTTT
CASSPRGRNEAFF
>-|TRBJ2-7|-|TRBV21-1
TGTGCCAGCATCACCGGGACTAGCGGGCCTTACTACGAGCAGTACTTC
CASITGTSGPYYEQYF
>-|TRBJ2-3|-|TRBV2
TGTGCCAGCTGCTCACAGGGCTCCTCAACAGATACGCAGTATTTT
CASCSQGSSTDTQYF
>-|TRBJ1-5|-|TRBV28
TGTGCCAGCAGTTTAGGGGGAGGAGGGAATCAGCCCCAGCATTTT
CASSLGGGGNQPQHF
>-|TRBJ2-7|-|TRBV6-5
TGTGCCAGCAGTTACGACAACGGAGGCTACGAGCAGTACTTC
CASSYDNGGYEQYF
>TRBD1|TRBJ1-1|-|TRBV18
TGTGCCAGCTCACCAAGGACAGGCCTGAACACTGAAGCTTTCTTT
CASSPRTGLNTEAFF
>TRBD1|TRBJ1-1|-|TRBV9
TGTGCCAGCAGCGCGCGACAGGGGGCCGCTGAAGCTTTCTTT
CASSARQGAAEAFF
>-|TRBJ2-3|-|TRBV4-3
TGCGCCAGCAGCCAAGACTGGCGGGGAGGAGCCTCTAGCACAGATACGCAGTATTTT
CASSQDWRGGASSTDTQYF
>TRBD2|TRBJ2-1|-|TRBV7-3
TGTGCCAGCAGCCCTAGCGGGGGGGCCTACAATGAGCAGTTCTTC
CASSPSGGAYNEQFF
>-|TRBJ2-7|-|TRBV19
TGTGCCAGTAGTCCCGGGGATCTACGGTCCTACGAGCAGTACTTC
CASSPGDLRSYEQYF
>TRBD2|TRBJ2-2|once|TRBV5-6
TGTGCCAGCAGCGAGGGACTAGCGTACACCGGGGAGCTGTTTTTT
CASSEGLAYTGELFF
>-|TRBJ1-1|-|TRBV15
TGTGCCACCAGCAGAGCGTCTGGAGGTTGGGAGGGTACCTTGAGCACTGAAGCTTTCTTT
CATSRASGGWEGTLSTEAFF
>-|TRBJ1-4|-|TRBV28
TGTGCCAGCAGTTTACAGACAGGTCTTAATGAAAAACTGTTTTTT
CASSLQTGLNEKLFF
>-|TRBJ2-4|-|TRBV5-1
TGCGCCAGCAGTCAGGGTGGGGACATTCAGTACTTC
CASSQGGDIQYF
>TRBD2|TRBJ2-3|-|TRBV4-1
TGCGCCAGCAGCCAACTACCAGCGGGGGGGACAGATACGCAGTATTTT
CASSQLPAGGTDTQYF
>-|TRBJ1-2|-|TRBV6-1
TGTGCCAGCAGTGAAGCTCGCAGGGTGGCCTATGGCTACACCTTC
CASSEARRVAYGYTF
>TRBD1|TRBJ1-1|few|TRBV20-1
TGCAGTGCTAGACAGGGGGCTAGAGCTTTCTTT
CSARQGARAFF
>-|TRBJ1-1|-|TRBV6-5
TGTGCCAGCAGTTACGGGCAGAACACTGAAGCTTTCTTT
CASSYGQNTEAFF
>TRBD1|TRBJ1-6|-|TRBV5-5
TGTGCCAGCAGCTTGTCGGGACAGGCTGGGGATTCACCCCTCCACTTT
CASSLSGQAGDSPLHF
>TRBD2|TRBJ2-5|-|TRBV5-4
TGTGCCAGCAGCCCAGCTCCGGCGGGGGGCCGCGTTAGGGAGACCCAGTACTTC
CASSPAPAGGRVRETQYF
>-|TRBJ2-7|-|TRBV7-9
TGTGCCAGCAGCCCCACAAATACCTACGAGCAGTACTTC
CASSPTNTYEQYF
>-|TRBJ2-7|-|TRBV29-1
TGCAGCGTTGGACACCTTATAAACCCCTACGAGCAGTACTTC
CSVGHLINPYEQYF
>-|TRBJ1-6|-|TRBV5-4
TGTGCCAGCAGCCTATCCTTCCAGGGCAAGTTGATGGCCCTCCACTTT
CASSLSFQGKLMALHF
>TRBD2|TRBJ2-1|-|TRBV6-5
TGTGCCAGCAGCCACGGGGCGGCGGGAGTAGAGCAGTTCTTC
CASSHGAAGVEQFF
>-|TRBJ1-1|-|TRBV5-1
TGCGCCAGCAGCTTGGATGGGGCCGGCACTGAAGCTTTCTTT
CASSLDGAGTEAFF
>-|TRBJ2-6|-|TRBV5-4
TGTGCCAGCAGCCACCAACAGGGAAGGGCTGGGGCCAACGTCCTGACTTTC
CASSHQQGRAGANVLTF
>TRBD1|TRBJ2-2|few|TRBV14
TGTGCCAGCAGGCCGGGGACAGGGACAGCGGGGTCCTCCACCGGGGAGCTGTTTTTT
CASRPGTGTAGSSTGELFF
>-|TRBJ2-1|-|TRBV4-2
TGTGCCAGCAGCCAAGGAACAGCGGAAACCTACAATGAGCAGTTCTTC
CASSQGTAETYNEQFF
>TRBD2|TRBJ2-3|-|TRBV6-4
TGTGCCAGCAGTGCGACTAGCGGGAGCACAGATACGCAGTATTTT
CASSATSGSTDTQYF